The present T cell receptor beta chain was sequenced within a study of blood T cell repertoires in COVID-19. The CDR3 contains 14 residues. Trimming removed 6 bases from V and 3 bases from J; junction bases left unmatched: 6. The germline V gene encodes CDR1 LNHDA and CDR2 SQIVND (reference sequence). Authors' methods: Nucleated cell number was recorded as an estimate derived from reference gene primer amplification. The protocol was immunoSEQ multiplex PCR, while the TCRdb copy is restricted to in-frame clones and leaves out a portion. V and J calls and clone size are as listed in that table; D and trimming were resolved from the DNA. The table shows tens of thousands of clones, with approximately 80% occurring only once.

This TCR was sampled from a man in his fifties or sixties with acute or convalescent COVID-19. The specimen was peripheral blood. V gene TRBV19 combines with J gene TRBJ2-7; TRBD1 matches 9 bases. CDR3 sequence: CASSLTGGRYEQYF. The DNA of the CDR3 is TGTGCCAGTAGCCTTACAGGGGGCCGCTACGAGCAGTACTTC.